These 14 T cell receptor beta chains came from one sample sequenced in a study of cytomegalovirus exposure and HLA in healthy donors (TCRdb year 2017). The library came from the immunoSEQ multiplex PCR assay. A mixture of 60 forward primers for TCR Vbeta segments and 13 reverse primers for TCR Jbeta segments was used in the multiplex PCR. This is the immuneACCESS table as TCRdb keeps it, with only in-frame sequences that have V and J called. A part of the clones is gone; compared with another copy, unresolved V genes explain less than half, and the rest is unexplained. This sample lists some 71,000 clones; 60% to 70% were detected once. The leading ten clones occupy 7.5% to 8% of the sample. Sequencing was performed on PBMCs. The receptors originated from a middle-aged man in good health and CMV-seropositive.

V is TRBV12-5 and J is TRBJ2-5; D gene unclear. Trimming took 2 bases from V and 1 from J, leaving 5 bases between them. The CDR3 contains 13 residues. Germline assignment: CDR1 LGHNT and CDR2 FRNRAP. The CDR3 region has the DNA TGTGCTAGTGGTTTGAAGCCCCAAGAGACCCAGTACTTC. Residues: CASGLKPQETQYF.

This chain connects TRBV7-9 to TRBJ1-2, with TRBD1 matching over 10 bases. The germline gives CDR1 SEHNR, CDR2 FQNEAQ (reference sequence). After removal of 5 bases from V and 8 bases from J, the junction contained 11 bases not matched to a gene. The CDR3 spans 15 residues. As DNA, the CDR3 is TGTGCCAGCAGCCCGGGGACAGGGGCGTTCGGAGGCTACACCTTC. Amino acid sequence: CASSPGTGAFGGYTF.

The chain is built from TRBV6-1 and TRBJ1-5; the D gene is possibly TRBD1 (5 bases). The CDR3 loop spans 15 amino acids. V lost 4 bases to trimming and J lost 0 bases, with 10 bases between them. CDR1 is MNHNS, CDR2 SASEGT, per germline. CDR3 loop: CASSATGDSNQPQHF. The CDR3 DNA is TGTGCCAGCAGTGCGACGGGGGATAGCAATCAGCCCCAGCATTTT.

This chain joins TRBV6-6 and TRBJ2-2, with 8 nucleotides matching TRBD1. Unmatched junction bases numbered 5, after V lost 8 bases and J lost 3 bases. CDR3 length: 14 amino acids. Germline CDR1 and CDR2: MNHNY and SVGAGI (reference sequence). CDR3 in DNA: TGTGCCAGCGGTTCGACAGGGGACACCGGGGAGCTGTTTTTT. This gives the protein CASGSTGDTGELFF.

This chain connects TRBV5-1 to TRBJ1-5, with 10 bases that match TRBD1. The germline gives CDR1 SGHRS, CDR2 YFSETQ. V was pared by 3 bases and J by 3 bases, with 3 bases of the junction left unmatched. CDR3 length equals 15 residues. For the CDR3, the DNA is TGCGCCAGCAGCTGGGACAGGGGACCCAATCAGCCCCAGCATTTT. It yields the protein CASSWDRGPNQPQHF. The full variable domain, with the rest looked up from reference TRBV5-1 and TRBJ1-5, is KAGVTQTPRYLIKTRGQQVTLSCSPISGHRSVSWYQQTPGQGLQFLFEYFSETQRNKGNFPGRFSGRQFSNSRSEMNVSTLELGDSALYLCASSWDRGPNQPQHFGDGTRLSIL.

The chain uses TRBV28 and TRBJ2-3; 12 bases are a match to TRBD2. The V gene's germline CDR1 is MDHEN and CDR2 SYDVKM. CDR3 length equals 16 residues. The V segment lost 7 bases and the J segment 4 bases; nucleotides outside the gene matches: 9. In DNA, the CDR3 is TGTGCCAGCAACCCTAGCGGGAGGGCCGAGTCAGATACGCAGTATTTT. This translates into CASNPSGRAESDTQYF.

The V and J genes are TRBV29-1 and TRBJ2-4, with D possibly TRBD2 on 6 matching bases. The CDR3 covers 17 residues. Germline assignment: CDR1 SQVTM and CDR2 ANQGSEA. With 4 bases removed from V and 0 bases from J, the gap between germline ends came to 19 bases. CDR3 amino acids: CSVVGGPDSLAKNIQYF. The DNA for the CDR3 is TGCAGCGTTGTGGGAGGCCCAGACTCGCTAGCCAAAAACATTCAGTACTTC.

This clone was observed a handful of times. This rearrangement joins TRBV7-9 to TRBJ2-1; TRBD2 matches at 10 bases. The CDR3 consists of 16 residues. V shed 1 base and J 3 bases; nucleotides not matched to a gene: 3. Per germline, CDR1 SEHNR and CDR2 FQNEAQ (reference sequence). The CDR3: CASSLGLAGFYNEQFF. CDR3 DNA: TGTGCCAGCAGCTTAGGACTAGCGGGCTTCTACAATGAGCAGTTCTTC.

V gene TRBV2 combines with J gene TRBJ1-1; D is uncertain. Germline lookup yields CDR1 SNHLY and CDR2 FYNNEI. The ends were cut back, 0 bases at V and 11 bases at J, with 16 bases in the middle. This CDR3 contains 14 residues. CDR3 nucleotides: TGTGCCAGCAGTGAAGCGCTTTTGAGGGCTTGGGCTTTCTTT. This gives the protein CASSEALLRAWAFF.

The V call is TRBV7-3, the J call TRBJ2-1, with 11 bases that match TRBD2. The CDR3 contains 17 residues. V lost 4 bases, J lost 6 bases, and 11 bases stayed unmatched. CDR1 is SGHTA, CDR2 FQGTGA, per germline. The CDR3 protein is CASSSPTLAGALNEQFF. In DNA, the CDR3 is TGTGCCAGCAGCTCTCCGACACTAGCGGGGGCCCTCAATGAGCAGTTCTTC.

V usage is TRBV9 and J usage is TRBJ2-3, with D possibly TRBD2 on 6 matching bases. This CDR3 is built from 15 residues. Germline V gives CDR1 SGDLS, CDR2 YYNGEE. The ends were cut back, 2 bases at V and 4 bases at J, with 14 bases in the middle. CDR3 in DNA: TGTGCCAGCAGCGTTTCCGGGAGTGGCCCAGATACGCAGTATTTT. Amino acids: CASSVSGSGPDTQYF.

V is TRBV4-3 and J is TRBJ1-2; 10 bases fit TRBD1. J gave up 4 bases and V 0 bases, and 5 bases lay outside the gene matches. The CDR3 has 16 residues. Per germline, CDR1 LGHNA and CDR2 YSLEER. The CDR3 region is CASSQEETGGSYGYTF. The DNA for the CDR3 is TGCGCCAGCAGCCAAGAAGAGACAGGGGGCTCCTATGGCTACACCTTC.

The chain joins TRBV5-4 to TRBJ2-7; 13 bases are a match to TRBD2. Trimming took 3 bases from V and 2 from J; bases not matched to a gene: 5. Germline V lookup: CDR1 SGHNT, CDR2 YYREEE (reference sequence). CDR3 size: 16 residues. The CDR3 protein is CASSSSTSGRTYEQYF. The CDR3 DNA sequence: TGTGCCAGCAGCTCGTCGACTAGCGGGAGGACCTACGAGCAGTACTTC.

This clone was counted a few times. This chain joins TRBV6-6 and TRBJ1-4; D is perhaps TRBD1 (5 bases). This CDR3 has 13 residues. The V end was cut by 5 bases, the J end by 5 bases, with 9 bases between. Per the germline V gene, CDR1 is MNHNY and CDR2 is SVGAGI (reference sequence). The DNA of the CDR3 is TGTGCCAGCAGTCTTCGACAGAATGAAAAACTGTTTTTT. It yields the protein CASSLRQNEKLFF.